Listed here are 24 T cell receptor beta chains from one sample, sequenced in a study of blood T cell repertoires in COVID-19. Method: immunoSEQ multiplex PCR; TCRdb's copy keeps in-frame clones and lacks some. The sample carries a few hundred thousand clones, around 85% recorded once. Input material: peripheral blood. The receptor set was obtained from a woman under 30 with acute or convalescent COVID-19.

J is TRBJ1-1 and V is TRBV5-1; a possible D gene is TRBD1 (6 bases). The V gene's germline CDR1 is SGHRS and CDR2 YFSETQ. The CDR3 totals 14 residues. The V and J ends lost 4 bases and 2 bases respectively, with 12 bases between them. The CDR3 DNA follows: TGCGCCAGCAGCCCCCAAGGGGGTAACACTGAAGCTTTCTTT. Encoded protein: CASSPQGGNTEAFF.

The chain uses TRBV3-1 (or the pseudogene TRBV3-2) and TRBJ2-3; TRBD1 matches at 8 bases. The CDR3 covers 16 residues. V dropped 1 base and J dropped 3; count of bases not matched to a gene: 6. From germline, CDR1 is LGHDT and CDR2 YNNKEL (reference sequence). DNA of the CDR3: TGTGCCAGCAGCCAAGGTTTGACAGGGGCGACAGATACGCAGTATTTT. Amino acid sequence: CASSQGLTGATDTQYF.

This sequence joins TRBV2 and TRBJ1-4; 8 bases line up with TRBD1. Germline CDR1 SNHLY, CDR2 FYNNEI. The CDR3 runs to 17 residues. V lost 5 bases and J lost 8; bases outside the gene matches: 16. The CDR3 region is CASSRPTQGARSEKLFF. DNA of the CDR3: TGTGCCAGCAGTCGCCCAACCCAGGGGGCCCGCTCGGAAAAACTGTTTTTT.

The chain links TRBV6-6 to TRBJ2-7; a weak D match, TRBD2 (5 bases). Per the germline V gene, CDR1 is MNHNY and CDR2 is SVGAGI (reference sequence). The CDR3 runs to 13 residues. V lost 7 bases to trimming and J lost 3 bases, with 13 bases between them. The CDR3 protein is CASTLQAGYEQYF. Here the CDR3 DNA reads TGTGCCAGCACCCTCCAGGCGGGCTACGAGCAGTACTTC.

The V and J genes are TRBV5-4 and TRBJ2-1; 10 bases are shared with TRBD2. This CDR3 contains 16 residues. In germline, CDR1 is SGHNT, CDR2 YYREEE (reference sequence). V lost 4 bases, J lost 7 bases, and 11 bases stayed unmatched. This chain's CDR3 is CASSLSAGGPSNEQFF. The CDR3 DNA is TGTGCCAGCAGCCTATCAGCGGGAGGGCCCTCAAATGAGCAGTTCTTC.

This chain links TRBV7-3 with TRBJ2-3; 9 nucleotides match TRBD2. Germline values: CDR1 SGHTA, CDR2 FQGTGA. The CDR3 contains 14 residues. V lost 0 bases, J lost 6 bases, and 1 base stayed unmatched. CDR3: CASSLTSGSDTQYF. The CDR3 bases are TGTGCCAGCAGCTTAACTAGCGGGAGTGATACGCAGTATTTT.

The chain links TRBV9 to TRBJ1-2; TRBD1 matches 7 bases. The J segment lost 4 bases and the V segment lost 2 bases, leaving 2 bases of the junction unmatched. Germline CDR1 is SGDLS and CDR2 is YYNGEE. CDR3 size: 13 residues. CDR3 sequence reads: CASSVTGAYGYTF. The CDR3 bases are TGTGCCAGCAGCGTTACAGGGGCCTATGGCTACACCTTC.

The chain combines TRBV7-2 with TRBJ1-5; 8 nucleotides agree with TRBD1. The CDR3 is 15 residues long. Per the germline V gene, CDR1 is SGHTA and CDR2 is FQGNSA. V dropped 5 bases and J dropped 3; count of bases not matched to a gene: 6. CDR3 DNA: TGTGCCAGCAGCCCAAGGACAGGGCCCAATCAGCCCCAGCATTTT. Translating gives CASSPRTGPNQPQHF. Together with reference TRBV7-2 and TRBJ1-5, the CDR3 gives the full variable domain: GAGVSQSPSNKVTEKGKDVELRCDPISGHTALYWYRQSLGQGLEFLIYFQGNSAPDKSGLPSDRFSAERTGGSVSTLTIQRTQQEDSAVYLCASSPRTGPNQPQHFGDGTRLSIL.

This clone was seen more than once but under ten times. V gene TRBV12-2 combines with J gene TRBJ2-1; the D call in the table, TRBD2, was not verified against the DNA. TRBV12-2 is a pseudogene segment. There are 19 residues in the CDR3. The CDR3 sequence: CASRSSGLAGGSSYNEQFF. The CDR3 DNA reads as TGTGCAAGTCGCTCCTCAGGACTAGCGGGAGGGAGCTCCTACAATGAGCAGTTCTTC.

The chain has TRBV6-4 and TRBJ1-6; 8 nucleotides line up with TRBD1. After removal of 2 bases from V and 8 bases from J, the junction contained 5 bases not matched to a gene. Per germline, CDR1 MRHNA and CDR2 SNTAGT. This CDR3 has 15 residues. CDR3 nucleotides: TGTGCCAGCAGTGACACCGGGACAGGACATTCACCCCTCCACTTT. This translates into CASSDTGTGHSPLHF.

Here the CDR3 reads CASILQGANTEAFF. In nucleotides, the CDR3 is TGTGCCAGCATTCTTCAGGGGGCAAACACTGAAGCTTTCTTT. The chain has TRBV6-5 and TRBJ1-1, with 8 positions matching TRBD1. CDR1 is MNHEY, CDR2 SVGAGI, per germline. The CDR3 is 14 residues long. With V trimmed by 7 bases and J by 2 bases, 6 bases remained unmatched.

The rearrangement uses TRBV5-6 and TRBJ2-1, with D possibly matching TRBD2 (5 bases). CDR1 and CDR2 (germline): SGHDT, YYEEEE. This CDR3 region has 11 residues. The V end was cut by 2 bases, the J end by 9 bases, with 6 bases between. The CDR3 is CASSFEGEQFF. Written as DNA, the CDR3 is TGTGCCAGCAGCTTCGAGGGTGAGCAGTTCTTC. Full variable domain (missing parts from reference TRBV5-6 and TRBJ2-1): DAGVTQSPTHLIKTRGQQVTLRCSPKSGHDTVSWYQQALGQGPQFIFQYYEEEERQRGNFPDRFSGHQFPNYSSELNVNALLLGDSALYLCASSFEGEQFFGPGTRLTVL.

This chain connects TRBV12-5 to TRBJ1-2; D remains ambiguous. Trimming left V 1 base short and J 0 bases short, with 6 bases between. Germline V lookup: CDR1 LGHNT, CDR2 FRNRAP. The CDR3 has 14 amino acids. This CDR3 is CASGLEPANYGYTF. CDR3 in DNA: TGTGCTAGTGGTTTGGAACCAGCTAACTATGGCTACACCTTC.

The V and J genes are TRBV5-6 and TRBJ1-5, with 7 bases fitting TRBD1. V lost 3 bases and J lost 7; bases outside the gene matches: 4. Germline CDR1 SGHDT, CDR2 YYEEEE. This CDR3 spans 13 amino acids. CDR3 bases: TGTGCCAGCAGCTACAGGGGTGGACAGCCCCAGCATTTT. This gives the protein CASSYRGGQPQHF.

The rearrangement links TRBV6-5 to TRBJ2-3; the D is unclear. The CDR3 runs to 13 residues. Per germline, CDR1 MNHEY and CDR2 SVGAGI. V lost 3 bases and J lost 1, with 5 bases in between. CDR3 in DNA: TGTGCCAGCAGTTATCCCGGCACAGATACGCAGTATTTT. It encodes CASSYPGTDTQYF.

The rearrangement links TRBV9 to TRBJ2-1; weak D call: TRBD2 (6 bases). V gave up 4 bases and J gave up 0 bases, with 17 bases separating them. In germline, CDR1 is SGDLS, CDR2 YYNGEE. The CDR3 contains 17 residues. The CDR3 sequence is CASSPTPGTGSYNEQFF. CDR3 DNA: TGTGCCAGCAGCCCCACCCCCGGGACTGGCTCCTACAATGAGCAGTTCTTC.

This chain connects TRBV11-2 to TRBJ2-7, with D possibly TRBD2 on 5 matching bases. Germline values: CDR1 SGHAT, CDR2 FQNNGV. Trimming pared 7 bases from V and 2 bases from J, leaving 15 bases between. This CDR3 region has 14 residues. This CDR3 is CASTKEGPTYEQYF. The CDR3 DNA sequence: TGTGCCAGCACCAAAGAGGGCCCTACCTACGAGCAGTACTTC.

This chain connects TRBV28 to TRBJ1-5; the D is unclear. This CDR3 is built from 13 residues. Germline V CDR1 and CDR2: MDHEN, SYDVKM. Trimming took 1 base from V and 4 from J, leaving 5 bases between them. CDR3 loop: CASSLYSNQPQHF. Written as DNA, the CDR3 is TGTGCCAGCAGTTTATACAGTAATCAGCCCCAGCATTTT.

V and J are TRBV28 and TRBJ1-6; maybe TRBD1 (5 bases). This CDR3 contains 17 residues. CDR1 MDHEN and CDR2 SYDVKM come from the germline V gene. V dropped 3 bases and J dropped 0 bases, with 12 bases sitting between them. In DNA, the CDR3 is TGTGCCAGCAGTTTGGGCAGGACAAGCTCCTATAATTCACCCCTCCACTTT. Translating gives CASSLGRTSSYNSPLHF.

The chain uses TRBV5-6 and TRBJ2-6; 10 bases map to TRBD1. Germline loops: CDR1 SGHDT, CDR2 YYEEEE. J lost 11 bases, V lost 4 bases, and 6 bases had no gene match. The CDR3 contains 14 residues. The CDR3: CASSAGQGTYVLTF. The CDR3 region has the DNA TGTGCCAGCAGCGCGGGACAGGGGACCTACGTCCTGACTTTC.

CDR3 protein: CSVGASGSLGSYNEQFF. The CDR3 region has the DNA TGCAGCGTTGGGGCTAGCGGGAGTTTGGGATCCTACAATGAGCAGTTCTTC. V is TRBV29-1 and J is TRBJ2-1; 10 nucleotides match TRBD2. This CDR3 comprises 17 residues. Per the germline V gene, CDR1 is SQVTM and CDR2 is ANQGSEA. The V gene end was trimmed by 4 bases and the J gene end by 1 base; junction bases not matched to a gene: 10.

The rearrangement uses TRBV19 and TRBJ1-2, with D maybe TRBD1 (6 bases). Germline V lookup: CDR1 LNHDA, CDR2 SQIVND (reference sequence). This CDR3 is built from 13 residues. The V end was cut by 10 bases, the J end by 0 bases, with 12 bases between. The CDR3 loop is CATRDTANYGYTF. CDR3 DNA: TGTGCCACCCGGGACACCGCTAACTATGGCTACACCTTC.

V and J are TRBV9 and TRBJ1-1; 8 bases agree with TRBD1. The J segment lost 5 bases and the V segment lost 3 bases, leaving 12 bases of the junction unmatched. The CDR3 length is 16 residues. Per the germline V gene, CDR1 is SGDLS and CDR2 is YYNGEE. CDR3 coding DNA: TGTGCCAGCAGCGAGCCAGACAGGGGCGCCGGAACTGAAGCTTTCTTT. Its protein is CASSEPDRGAGTEAFF.

DNA of the CDR3: TGTGCCAGCAGTCCCCAACCGGGAGGGGGGTACGAGCAGTACTTC. This encodes CASSPQPGGGYEQYF. V gene TRBV28 combines with J gene TRBJ2-7; 8 nucleotides match TRBD2. Losses at the gene ends were 5 bases for V and 4 bases for J; bases not matched to a gene: 10. Germline loops: CDR1 MDHEN, CDR2 SYDVKM. This CDR3 spans 15 amino acids.